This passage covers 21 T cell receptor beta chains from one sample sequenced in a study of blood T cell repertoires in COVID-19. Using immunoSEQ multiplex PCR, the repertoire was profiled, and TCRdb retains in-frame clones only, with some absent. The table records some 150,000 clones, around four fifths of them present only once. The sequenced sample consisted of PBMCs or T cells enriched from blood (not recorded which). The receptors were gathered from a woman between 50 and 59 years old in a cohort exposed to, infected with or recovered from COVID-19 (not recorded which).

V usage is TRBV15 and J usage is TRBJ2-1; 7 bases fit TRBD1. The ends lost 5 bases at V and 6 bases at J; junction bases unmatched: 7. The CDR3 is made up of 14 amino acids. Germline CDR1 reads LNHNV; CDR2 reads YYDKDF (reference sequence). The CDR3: CATSSTGDGNEQFF. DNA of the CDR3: TGTGCCACCAGCTCAACAGGGGATGGCAATGAGCAGTTCTTC.

CDR3 sequence (DNA): TGTGCCAGCAGCCAAGACACTAGCGGGGGTACGCAGTATTTT. Translated, it gives CASSQDTSGGTQYF. This chain connects TRBV3-1 (or the pseudogene TRBV3-2) to TRBJ2-3, with 11 bases fitting TRBD2. CDR1 and CDR2 (germline): LGHDT, YNNKEL (reference sequence). This CDR3 has 14 amino acids. After removal of 0 bases from V and 8 bases from J, the junction contained 1 base not matched to a gene.

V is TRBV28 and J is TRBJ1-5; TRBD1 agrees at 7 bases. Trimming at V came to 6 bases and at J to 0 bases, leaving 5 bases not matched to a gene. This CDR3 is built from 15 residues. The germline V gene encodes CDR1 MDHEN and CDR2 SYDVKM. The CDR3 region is CASSPRGYSNQPQHF. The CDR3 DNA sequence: TGTGCCAGCAGCCCCAGGGGGTATAGCAATCAGCCCCAGCATTTT.

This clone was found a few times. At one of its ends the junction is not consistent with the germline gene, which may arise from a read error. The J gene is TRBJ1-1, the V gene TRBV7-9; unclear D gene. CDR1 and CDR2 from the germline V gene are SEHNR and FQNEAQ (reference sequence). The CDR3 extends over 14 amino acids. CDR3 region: CASSPPGGDPRPPF. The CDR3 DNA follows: TGTGCCAGCAGCCCCCCCGGCGGGGATCCGCGTCCGCCGTTT.

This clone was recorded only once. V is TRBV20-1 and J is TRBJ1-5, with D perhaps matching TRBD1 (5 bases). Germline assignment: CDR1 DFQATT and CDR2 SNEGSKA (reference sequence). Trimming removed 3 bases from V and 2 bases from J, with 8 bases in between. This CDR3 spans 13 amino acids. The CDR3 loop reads CSASSGGNQPQHF. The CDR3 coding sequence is TGCAGTGCTAGTTCGGGGGGCAATCAGCCCCAGCATTTT.

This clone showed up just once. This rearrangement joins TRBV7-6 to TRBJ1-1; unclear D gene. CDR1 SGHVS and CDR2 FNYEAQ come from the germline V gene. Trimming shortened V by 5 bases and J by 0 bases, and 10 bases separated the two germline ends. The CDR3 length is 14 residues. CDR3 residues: CASSPDYVNTEAFF. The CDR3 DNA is TGTGCCAGCAGCCCTGACTACGTGAACACTGAAGCTTTCTTT.

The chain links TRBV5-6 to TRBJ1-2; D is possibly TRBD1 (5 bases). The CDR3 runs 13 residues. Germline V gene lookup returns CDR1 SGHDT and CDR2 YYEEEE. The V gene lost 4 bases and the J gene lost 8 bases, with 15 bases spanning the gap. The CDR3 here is CASSVTRAGGYTF. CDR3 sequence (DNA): TGTGCCAGCAGCGTAACCAGGGCTGGGGGCTACACCTTC.

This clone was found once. The CDR3 DNA reads as TGTGCCAGCAGCCTGTTCGTAGAGAGAGGCAATGAGCAGTTCTTC. Translated, it gives CASSLFVERGNEQFF. The chain has TRBV5-6 and TRBJ2-1; D remains ambiguous. The CDR3 is 15 amino acids. V lost 4 bases and J lost 6, with 17 bases in between. The germline V gene has CDR1 SGHDT and CDR2 YYEEEE.

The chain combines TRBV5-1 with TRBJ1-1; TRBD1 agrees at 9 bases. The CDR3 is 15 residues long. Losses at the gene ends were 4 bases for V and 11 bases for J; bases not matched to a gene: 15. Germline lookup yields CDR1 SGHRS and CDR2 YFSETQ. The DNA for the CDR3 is TGCGCCAGCAGCGAAACCGGGACAGGGATCGGTGAGGCTTTCTTT. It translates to CASSETGTGIGEAFF.

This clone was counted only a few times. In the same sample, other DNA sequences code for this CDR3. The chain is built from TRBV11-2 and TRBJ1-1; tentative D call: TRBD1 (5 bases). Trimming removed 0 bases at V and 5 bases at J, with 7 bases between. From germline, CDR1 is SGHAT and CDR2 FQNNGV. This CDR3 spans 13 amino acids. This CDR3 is CASSLDRDTEAFF. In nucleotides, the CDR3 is TGTGCCAGCAGCTTAGACAGGGATACTGAAGCTTTCTTT.

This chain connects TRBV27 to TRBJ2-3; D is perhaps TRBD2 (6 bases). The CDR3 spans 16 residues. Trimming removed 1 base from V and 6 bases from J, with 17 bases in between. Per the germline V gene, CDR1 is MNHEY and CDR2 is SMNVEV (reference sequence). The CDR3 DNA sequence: TGTGCCAGCAGTTTATACGGGGGTTTGAGGAGTGATACGCAGTATTTT. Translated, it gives CASSLYGGLRSDTQYF.

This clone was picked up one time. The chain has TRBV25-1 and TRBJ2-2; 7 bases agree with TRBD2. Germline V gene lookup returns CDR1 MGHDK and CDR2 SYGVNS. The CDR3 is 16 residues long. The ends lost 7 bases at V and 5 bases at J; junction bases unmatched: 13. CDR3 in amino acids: CASTPITGGRTGELFF. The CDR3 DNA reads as TGTGCCAGCACCCCGATTACGGGGGGACGGACCGGGGAGCTGTTTTTT. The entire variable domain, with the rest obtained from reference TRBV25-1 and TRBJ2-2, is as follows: EADIYQTPRYLVIGTGKKITLECSQTMGHDKMYWYQQDPGMELHLIHYSYGVNSTEKGDLSSESTVSRIRTEHFPLTLESARPSHTSQYLCASTPITGGRTGELFFGEGSRLTVL.

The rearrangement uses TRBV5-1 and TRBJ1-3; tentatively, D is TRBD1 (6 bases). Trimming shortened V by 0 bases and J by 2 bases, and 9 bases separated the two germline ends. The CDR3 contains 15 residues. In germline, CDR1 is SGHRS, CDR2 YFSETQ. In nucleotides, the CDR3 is TGCGCCAGCAGCTTGGTCACAGGGCCTGGAAACACCATATATTTT. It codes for CASSLVTGPGNTIYF.

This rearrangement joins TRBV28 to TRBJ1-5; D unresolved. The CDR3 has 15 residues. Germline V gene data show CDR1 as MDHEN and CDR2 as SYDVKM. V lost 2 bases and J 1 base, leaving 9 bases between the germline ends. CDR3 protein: CASSLDGKSNQPQHF. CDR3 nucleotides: TGTGCCAGCAGTTTAGACGGGAAAAGCAATCAGCCCCAGCATTTT.

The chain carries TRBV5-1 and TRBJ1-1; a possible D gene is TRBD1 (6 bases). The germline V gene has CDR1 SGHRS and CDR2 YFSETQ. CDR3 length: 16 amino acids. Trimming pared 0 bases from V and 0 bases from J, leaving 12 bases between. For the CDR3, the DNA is TGCGCCAGCAGCTTGGTTCCGGGACAACTGAACACTGAAGCTTTCTTT. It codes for CASSLVPGQLNTEAFF.

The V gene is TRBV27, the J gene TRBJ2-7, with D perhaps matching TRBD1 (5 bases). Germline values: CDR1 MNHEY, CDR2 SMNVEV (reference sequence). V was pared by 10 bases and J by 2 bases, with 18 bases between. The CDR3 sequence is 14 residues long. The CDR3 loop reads CATQFVRGPYEQYF. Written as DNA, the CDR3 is TGTGCCACCCAGTTTGTAAGGGGTCCCTACGAGCAGTACTTC.

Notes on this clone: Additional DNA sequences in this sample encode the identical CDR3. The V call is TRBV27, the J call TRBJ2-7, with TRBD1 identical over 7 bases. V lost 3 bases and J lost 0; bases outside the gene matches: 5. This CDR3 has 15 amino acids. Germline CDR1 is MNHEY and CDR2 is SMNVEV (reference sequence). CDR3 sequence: CASSLAGGDSYEQYF. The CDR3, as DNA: TGTGCCAGCAGTTTGGCAGGGGGTGACTCCTACGAGCAGTACTTC.

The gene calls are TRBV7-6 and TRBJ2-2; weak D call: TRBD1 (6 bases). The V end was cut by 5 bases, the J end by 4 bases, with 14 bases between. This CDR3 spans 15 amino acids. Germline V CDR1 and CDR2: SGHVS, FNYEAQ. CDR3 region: CASSLAQGFTGELFF. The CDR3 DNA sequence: TGTGCCAGCAGCCTCGCACAGGGCTTCACCGGGGAGCTGTTTTTT.

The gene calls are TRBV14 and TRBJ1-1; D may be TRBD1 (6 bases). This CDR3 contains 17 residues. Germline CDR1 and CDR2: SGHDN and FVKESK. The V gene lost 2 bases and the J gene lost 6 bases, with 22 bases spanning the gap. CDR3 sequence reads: CASSQYNPGHRVAEAFF. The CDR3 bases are TGTGCCAGCAGCCAATATAATCCGGGACACCGGGTCGCTGAAGCTTTCTTT.

The CDR3 DNA reads as TGCGCCAGCAGTCATGAGACAGTCTATAATTCACCCCTCCACTTT. Amino acids: CASSHETVYNSPLHF. The chain has TRBV23-1 and TRBJ1-6; tentatively, D is TRBD1 (5 bases). TRBV23-1 belongs to the ORF category, with a function that is uncertain. Trimming removed 3 bases from V and 3 bases from J, with 9 bases in between. This CDR3 spans 15 amino acids.

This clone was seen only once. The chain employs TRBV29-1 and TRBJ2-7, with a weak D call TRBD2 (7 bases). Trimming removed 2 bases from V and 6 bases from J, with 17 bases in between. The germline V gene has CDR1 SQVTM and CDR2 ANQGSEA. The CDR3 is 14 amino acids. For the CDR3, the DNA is TGCAGCGTTGAATTCGGGGGGCCGGCGAGCGAGCAGTACTTC. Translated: CSVEFGGPASEQYF.